Listed below are T cell receptor beta chains from one sample, sequenced in a study of CD4 T cells in relation to SARS-CoV-2 and coronaviruses. Here immunoSEQ multiplex PCR was the method, and the copy in TCRdb shows in-frame clones only, minus some. The sample has more than 20,000 clones, roughly 80% seen once. Which antigens these TCRs recognize remains unknown. The material sequenced was CD4+ T cells from PBMCs, cultured in vitro. The receptors derive from a human donor in good health. The conserved cysteine and the conserved F or W are not part of the CDR3 here. Clone size is stated in some rows and not others, as once, few, many or a class when expanded.

size: NA
J: TRBJ2-6
V: TRBV29-1
CDR3: SVKAISGANVLT

size: few
J: TRBJ1-1
V: TRBV9
CDR3: ASSADLAFTEAF

size: NA
J: TRBJ2-7
V: TRBV6-5
CDR3: ASSYESEQY

size: NA
J: TRBJ1-2
V: TRBV7-8
CDR3: ASSEVGGLGDT

size: NA
J: TRBJ1-6
V: TRBV19
CDR3: AKKGQPNSPLH

size: few
J: TRBJ1-3
V: TRBV18
CDR3: ASSPSGTGNTIY

size: NA
J: TRBJ2-2
V: TRBV25-1
CDR3: ASSKTSGGRNTGELF

size: NA
J: TRBJ2-7
V: TRBV12-3/TRBV12-4
CDR3: ASSKPGSYEQY

size: NA
J: TRBJ1-2
V: TRBV19
CDR3: ASSIDRNYGYT

size: few
J: TRBJ1-1
V: TRBV7-2
CDR3: ASSPRDYRGTEAF

size: NA
J: TRBJ2-7
V: TRBV7-8
CDR3: ASSSTPIQRTEQY

size: NA
J: TRBJ1-4
V: TRBV7-6
CDR3: ASSPIAAWGEKLF

size: few
J: TRBJ1-1
V: TRBV9
CDR3: ASSVQLYDTEAF

size: NA
J: TRBJ2-5
V: TRBV5-1
CDR3: ASSLGPTSGEETQY

size: once
J: TRBJ2-5
V: TRBV2
CDR3: ASSENRETQY

size: NA
J: TRBJ2-7
V: TRBV11-2
CDR3: ASSTRQGVSYEQY

size: NA
J: TRBJ2-1
V: TRBV6-2/TRBV6-3
CDR3: ASRYSAGAYDEQF

size: NA
J: TRBJ1-6
V: TRBV9
CDR3: ASSPAPVAYSPLH

size: NA
J: TRBJ1-4
V: TRBV19
CDR3: ASSTPGRANEKLF

size: NA
J: TRBJ2-7
V: TRBV11-2
CDR3: ASSLGDRGRRYEQY

size: NA
J: TRBJ2-5
V: TRBV19
CDR3: ASSAGTSKETQY

size: NA
J: TRBJ2-7
V: TRBV2
CDR3: ASSDLAGVGEQY

size: NA
J: TRBJ1-1
V: TRBV7-2
CDR3: ASSRGRGMNTEAF

size: few
J: TRBJ2-2
V: TRBV2
CDR3: ASVTGSNTGELF

size: NA
J: TRBJ2-1
V: TRBV7-9
CDR3: ASSPFAGASYNEQF

size: once
J: TRBJ2-1
V: TRBV24-1
CDR3: ATRIETGGCNEQF

size: NA
J: TRBJ1-4
V: TRBV30
CDR3: ASTGQPNEKLF

size: NA
J: TRBJ2-2
V: TRBV4-3
CDR3: ASSQGLAPLAGELF

size: NA
J: TRBJ2-7
V: TRBV6-6
CDR3: ASTPAGGVYEQY

size: NA
J: TRBJ2-7
V: TRBV3-1/TRBV3-2
CDR3: ATSRQGGYEQY

size: NA
J: TRBJ2-7
V: TRBV10-3
CDR3: AISGGQGVGEQY

size: NA
J: TRBJ2-7
V: TRBV7-3
CDR3: ASSRYGTPYEQY

size: NA
J: TRBJ1-6
V: TRBV9
CDR3: ASSEQGFSNSPLH

size: NA
J: TRBJ1-1
V: TRBV5-1
CDR3: ASSVSGVNTEAF

size: NA
J: TRBJ2-2
V: TRBV4-2
CDR3: ASSQTSSDTGELF

size: once
J: TRBJ2-3
V: TRBV7-2
CDR3: ASSLAGGGEDTQY

size: NA
J: TRBJ2-5
V: TRBV7-2
CDR3: ASSWYQETQY

size: NA
J: TRBJ2-1
V: TRBV11-2
CDR3: ASSLESNEQF

size: NA
J: TRBJ2-3
V: TRBV30
CDR3: AWSAGLAADTQY

size: NA
J: TRBJ1-2
V: TRBV6-5
CDR3: ASSYSAGGDYGYT

size: NA
J: TRBJ1-4
V: TRBV19
CDR3: ASRPGTGTATNEKLF

size: NA
J: TRBJ2-2
V: TRBV4-1
CDR3: ASSVSRDRGRTGELF

size: NA
J: TRBJ2-1
V: TRBV4-2
CDR3: ASSQSSGRDFEQF

size: NA
J: TRBJ1-5
V: TRBV11-2
CDR3: ASSLTGLSNQPQH

size: NA
J: TRBJ1-1
V: TRBV19
CDR3: ASSNEPNTEAF

size: NA
J: TRBJ2-7
V: TRBV5-6
CDR3: ASSFSQYEQY

size: NA
J: TRBJ1-2
V: TRBV2
CDR3: ASSERGGTNYGYT

size: once
J: TRBJ2-1
V: TRBV27
CDR3: ASSWYNEQF

size: NA
J: TRBJ1-4
V: TRBV5-5
CDR3: ASSQGTTTNEKLF

size: NA
J: TRBJ2-1
V: TRBV3-1/TRBV3-2
CDR3: ASSRNPSSYNEQF

size: NA
J: TRBJ2-3
V: TRBV6-1
CDR3: ASSEGSSSTDTQY

size: NA
J: TRBJ1-1
V: TRBV6-5
CDR3: ASSPDRGGTEAF

size: NA
J: TRBJ2-1
V: TRBV7-2
CDR3: ASRTPGGIYNEQF

size: NA
J: TRBJ2-5
V: TRBV29-1
CDR3: SVGGQGGETQY